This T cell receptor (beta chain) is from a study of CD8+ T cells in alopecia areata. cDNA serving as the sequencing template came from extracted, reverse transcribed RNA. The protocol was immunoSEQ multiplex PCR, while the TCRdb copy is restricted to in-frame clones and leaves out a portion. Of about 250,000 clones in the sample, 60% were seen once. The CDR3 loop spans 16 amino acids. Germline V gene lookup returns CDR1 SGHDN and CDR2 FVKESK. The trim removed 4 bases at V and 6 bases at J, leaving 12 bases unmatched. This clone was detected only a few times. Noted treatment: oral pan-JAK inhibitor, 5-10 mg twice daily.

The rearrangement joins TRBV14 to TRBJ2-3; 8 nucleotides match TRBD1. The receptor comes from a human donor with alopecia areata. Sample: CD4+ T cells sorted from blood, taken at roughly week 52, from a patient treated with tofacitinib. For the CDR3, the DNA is TGTGCCAGCAGCCGCAGGGGGCATCTGTTACTGGATACGCAGTATTTT. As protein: CASSRRGHLLLDTQYF.